The next 23 T cell receptor beta chains were all read from a single sample in a study of blood T cell repertoires in COVID-19. The data were produced by immunoSEQ multiplex PCR, yet TCRdb's version contains in-frame clones alone and is incomplete. The profile shows just under 100,000 clones, just over 85% of them singletons. The sequenced material came from peripheral blood. The receptors here all came from a woman aged 55-75 years in a cohort sampled during active or convalescent COVID-19.

This rearrangement joins TRBV3-1 (or the pseudogene TRBV3-2) to TRBJ1-1; 8 nucleotides line up with TRBD1. This CDR3 is built from 14 residues. Germline V CDR1 and CDR2: LGHDT, YNNKEL (reference sequence). Trimming removed 3 bases from V and 3 bases from J; junction bases left unmatched: 3. Written as DNA, the CDR3 is TGTGCCAGCAGCCACATACAGGGGGACACTGAAGCTTTCTTT. Translating gives CASSHIQGDTEAFF.

A single count supports this clone. The V gene is TRBV4-2, the J gene TRBJ2-1; 9 nucleotides match TRBD1. V lost 1 base to trimming and J lost 1 base; unmatched junction nucleotides: 11. The CDR3 consists of 19 residues. CDR1 and CDR2 from the germline V gene are LGHNA and YNFKEQ. The CDR3 DNA follows: TGTGCCAGCAGCCAAGGAGGGACAGGGATAAGTGGGTCCTACAATGAGCAGTTCTTC. Translation: CASSQGGTGISGSYNEQFF.

V is TRBV20-1 and J is TRBJ1-3, with D unclear. The CDR3 runs 11 residues. Germline V CDR1 and CDR2: DFQATT, SNEGSKA (reference sequence). Trimming cost V 1 base and J 4 bases, with 2 bases left between them. The CDR3 spells CSARAGNTIYF. The CDR3 coding sequence is TGCAGTGCTAGAGCGGGAAACACCATATATTTT.

The chain recombines TRBV28 with TRBJ1-1, with a possible D match to TRBD1 (5 bases). The V and J ends lost 6 bases and 7 bases respectively, with 12 bases between them. The CDR3 totals 12 residues. The V gene's germline CDR1 is MDHEN and CDR2 SYDVKM. The CDR3 coding sequence is TGTGCCAGCAGAGCGGGACGGCTTGAAGCTTTCTTT. It yields the protein CASRAGRLEAFF.

The V and J genes are TRBV7-9 and TRBJ2-3, with TRBD2 matching 9 bases. In germline, CDR1 is SEHNR, CDR2 FQNEAQ (reference sequence). This CDR3 has 16 amino acids. Losses at the gene ends were 3 bases for V and 0 bases for J; bases not matched to a gene: 4. The CDR3 DNA sequence: TGTGCCAGCAGCTTCCCTAGCGGGGTTAGCACAGATACGCAGTATTTT. Its protein is CASSFPSGVSTDTQYF. Using reference TRBV7-9 and TRBJ2-3 for the parts outside the CDR3, the full variable domain is DTGVSQNPRHKITKRGQNVTFRCDPISEHNRLYWYRQTLGQGPEFLTYFQNEAQLEKSRLLSDRFSAERPKGSFSTLEIQRTEQGDSAMYLCASSFPSGVSTDTQYFGPGTRLTVL.

The chain employs TRBV19 and TRBJ2-7, with D tentatively TRBD1 (6 bases). The length of the CDR3 is 14 residues. Germline assignment: CDR1 LNHDA and CDR2 SQIVND (reference sequence). Trimming shortened V by 7 bases and J by 2 bases, and 15 bases separated the two germline ends. CDR3 in amino acids: CASTPAGAPYEQYF. In DNA, the CDR3 is TGTGCCAGTACCCCCGCAGGGGCCCCCTACGAGCAGTACTTC.

The chain has TRBV28 and TRBJ1-6; tentatively, D is TRBD1 (6 bases). V gave up 6 bases and J gave up 5 bases, with 14 bases separating them. The CDR3 loop spans 15 amino acids. The germline V gene encodes CDR1 MDHEN and CDR2 SYDVKM. CDR3 nucleotide sequence: TGTGCCAGCAGGAATGCACAGGGAAATAATTCACCCCTCCACTTT. It translates to CASRNAQGNNSPLHF.

This clone was seen a handful of times. The chain couples TRBV24-1 to TRBJ2-2; D call uncertain. From germline, CDR1 is KGHDR and CDR2 SFDVKD. V gave up 1 base and J gave up 6 bases, with 2 bases separating them. The CDR3 totals 12 residues. This chain's CDR3 is CATSDFAGELFF. DNA of the CDR3: TGTGCCACCAGTGATTTCGCCGGGGAGCTGTTTTTT.

A single count supports this clone. J is TRBJ2-4 and V is TRBV19, with D perhaps matching TRBD1 (5 bases). The germline V gene has CDR1 LNHDA and CDR2 SQIVND (reference sequence). This CDR3 is built from 13 residues. V was trimmed by 2 bases and J by 6 bases, leaving 8 bases between them. The CDR3 DNA follows: TGTGCCAGTAGTATAAGGGGAATAAACATTCAGTACTTC. This encodes CASSIRGINIQYF.

V is TRBV19 and J is TRBJ1-5, with 11 bases lining up with TRBD1. V lost 10 bases and J lost 4; bases outside the gene matches: 12. The CDR3 has 16 residues. The germline V gene has CDR1 LNHDA and CDR2 SQIVND (reference sequence). CDR3 nucleotides: TGTGCCACCAGGAAACAGGGACAGGGGGAAAATCAGCCCCAGCATTTT. Amino acids: CATRKQGQGENQPQHF.

V is TRBV2 and J is TRBJ2-5; 9 bases fit TRBD1. Germline loops: CDR1 SNHLY, CDR2 FYNNEI. Trimming at V came to 6 bases and at J to 1 base, leaving 6 bases not matched to a gene. CDR3 length: 15 amino acids. CDR3 sequence reads: CASSGGQGLQETQYF. The CDR3 DNA follows: TGTGCCAGCAGCGGGGGACAGGGCCTCCAAGAGACCCAGTACTTC. Combining the CDR3 with reference TRBV2 and TRBJ2-5 gives the whole variable domain EPEVTQTPSHQVTQMGQEVILRCVPISNHLYFYWYRQILGQKVEFLVSFYNNEISEKSEIFDDQFSVERPDGSNFTLKIRSTKLEDSAMYFCASSGGQGLQETQYFGPGTRLLVL.

The chain links TRBV5-1 to TRBJ2-3, with D perhaps matching TRBD2 (7 bases). The CDR3 is 13 residues long. CDR1 is SGHRS, CDR2 YFSETQ, per germline. V dropped 3 bases and J dropped 5 bases, with 10 bases sitting between them. The CDR3 bases are TGCGCCAGCAGCTCGGGGGGCGGAGATACGCAGTATTTT. Translating gives CASSSGGGDTQYF.

The chain couples TRBV3-1 (or the pseudogene TRBV3-2) to TRBJ2-1; 9 bases fit TRBD2. The CDR3 covers 16 residues. Germline values: CDR1 LGHDT, CDR2 YNNKEL (reference sequence). V shed 3 bases, J shed 7 bases, and the junction held 10 bases outside the gene matches. DNA for the CDR3: TGTGCCAGCAGCCAGGGACCGGGACTAGCTTTGAATGAGCAGTTCTTC. It translates to CASSQGPGLALNEQFF.

J is TRBJ2-3 and V is TRBV28; D gene unclear. The CDR3 loop spans 14 amino acids. Germline CDR1 reads MDHEN; CDR2 reads SYDVKM. V lost 2 bases, J lost 2 bases, and 8 bases lay in between. The CDR3 loop reads CASSLSQITDTQYF. The CDR3 DNA follows: TGTGCCAGCAGTTTAAGTCAGATCACAGATACGCAGTATTTT.

V usage is TRBV3-1 (or the pseudogene TRBV3-2) and J usage is TRBJ1-1; 9 positions agree with TRBD1. V trimming: 2 bases; J trimming: 3 bases; junction bases outside the gene matches: 4. There are 15 residues in the CDR3. Looked up from germline, CDR1 is LGHDT and CDR2 is YNNKEL (reference sequence). The CDR3 DNA is TGTGCCAGCAGCCAAACCGGGACAGGGCACACTGAAGCTTTCTTT. This gives the protein CASSQTGTGHTEAFF.

The V and J genes are TRBV3-1 (or the pseudogene TRBV3-2) and TRBJ2-5; possibly TRBD2 for D (5 bases). V gave up 1 base and J gave up 1 base, with 10 bases separating them. CDR1 is LGHDT and CDR2 is YNNKEL in the germline V gene (reference sequence). There are 15 residues in the CDR3. The chain's CDR3 is CASSQVRGVQETQYF. CDR3 bases: TGTGCCAGCAGCCAAGTACGGGGTGTCCAAGAGACCCAGTACTTC.

The chain uses TRBV5-1 and TRBJ1-2, with 8 bases lining up with TRBD1. Germline-derived CDR1 and CDR2 are SGHRS and YFSETQ. The CDR3 contains 15 residues. After removal of 0 bases from V and 6 bases from J, the junction contained 7 bases not matched to a gene. The CDR3: CASSLATDRGNGYTF. CDR3 DNA sequence: TGCGCCAGCAGCTTGGCGACCGACAGGGGAAATGGCTACACCTTC.

J is TRBJ1-5 and V is TRBV24-1; 8 bases fit TRBD1. J was trimmed by 3 bases and V by 2 bases; bases with no gene match: 5. CDR3 length equals 16 residues. Germline CDR1 is KGHDR and CDR2 is SFDVKD. The CDR3 is CATSDSGTGNNQPQHF. CDR3 nucleotides: TGTGCCACCAGTGATTCCGGGACAGGAAACAATCAGCCCCAGCATTTT.

V and J are TRBV7-9 and TRBJ1-2, with TRBD1 as a possible D gene (5 bases). Trimming shortened V by 7 bases and J by 2 bases, and 17 bases separated the two germline ends. Germline assignment: CDR1 SEHNR and CDR2 FQNEAQ (reference sequence). The CDR3 consists of 15 residues. Here the CDR3 reads CASTPSRVGNYGYTF. The CDR3 nucleotides are TGTGCCAGCACCCCTTCCAGGGTCGGCAACTATGGCTACACCTTC. The full variable domain, rest sourced from reference TRBV7-9 and TRBJ1-2, is DTGVSQNPRHKITKRGQNVTFRCDPISEHNRLYWYRQTLGQGPEFLTYFQNEAQLEKSRLLSDRFSAERPKGSFSTLEIQRTEQGDSAMYLCASTPSRVGNYGYTFGSGTRLTVV.

This rearrangement joins TRBV7-2 to TRBJ2-7; no clear D. CDR1 is SGHTA and CDR2 is FQGNSA in the germline V gene. Trimming shortened V by 5 bases and J by 4 bases, and 9 bases separated the two germline ends. The CDR3 has 12 residues. DNA for the CDR3: TGTGCCAGCAGCCCTTTCTCTTACGAGCAGTACTTC. It yields the protein CASSPFSYEQYF.

The chain combines TRBV21-1 with TRBJ2-7; the table names TRBD2, a call not compared with the DNA. TRBV21-1 is a known pseudogene. CDR3 length equals 15 residues. The CDR3 protein is CASSKDGRGRGEQYF. In DNA, the CDR3 is TGTGCCAGCAGCAAAGATGGCCGGGGTCGGGGCGAGCAGTACTTC.

This clone has more than one count but fewer than ten. This chain connects TRBV27 to TRBJ1-1; perhaps TRBD1 as D (6 bases). Germline V gives CDR1 MNHEY, CDR2 SMNVEV (reference sequence). Trimming left V 5 bases short and J 4 bases short, with 11 bases between. CDR3 size: 13 residues. CDR3 DNA: TGTGCCAGCAGTGTACAGGGTGGCACTGAAGCTTTCTTT. As protein: CASSVQGGTEAFF.

This clone has only a few counts. The chain has TRBV19 and TRBJ1-5, with D maybe TRBD1 (6 bases). The germline gives CDR1 LNHDA, CDR2 SQIVND (reference sequence). There are 16 residues in the CDR3. V lost 7 bases and J lost 8, with 24 bases in between. The CDR3 DNA reads as TGTGCCAGTACCCCCCTCGTTGTCAGGGGTTTGGAGCCCCAGCATTTT. Its protein is CASTPLVVRGLEPQHF. Drawing the rest from reference TRBV19 and TRBJ1-5, the complete variable domain is DGGITQSPKYLFRKEGQNVTLSCEQNLNHDAMYWYRQDPGQGLRLIYYSQIVNDFQKGDIAEGYSVSREKKESFPLTVTSAQKNPTAFYLCASTPLVVRGLEPQHFGDGTRLSIL.